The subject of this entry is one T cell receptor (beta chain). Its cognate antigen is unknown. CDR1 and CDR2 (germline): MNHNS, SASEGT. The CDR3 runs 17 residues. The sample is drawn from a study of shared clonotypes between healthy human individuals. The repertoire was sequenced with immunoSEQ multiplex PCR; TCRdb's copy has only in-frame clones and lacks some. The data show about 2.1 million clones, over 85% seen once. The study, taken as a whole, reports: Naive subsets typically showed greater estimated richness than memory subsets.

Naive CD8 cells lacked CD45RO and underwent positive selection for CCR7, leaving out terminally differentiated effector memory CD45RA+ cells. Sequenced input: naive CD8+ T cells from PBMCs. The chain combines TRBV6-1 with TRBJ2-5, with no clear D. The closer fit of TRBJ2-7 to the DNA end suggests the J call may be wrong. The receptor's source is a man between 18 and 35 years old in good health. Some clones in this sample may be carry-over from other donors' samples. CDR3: CASSEVGANPPIYEQYF. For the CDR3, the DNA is TGTGCCAGCAGTGAAGTCGGCGCGAACCCCCCCATCTACGAGCAGTACTTC.